This TCR beta chain was recovered during a study of blood T cell repertoires in COVID-19. Study at large: There were acute and convalescent COVID-19 samples, and they came from the United States, Italy and Spain. PBMCs, B-cell-depleted T cells, or T cells provided the cDNA or gDNA that made up the material.

The germline gives CDR1 KGHSH, CDR2 LQKENI. V was clipped by 3 bases and J by 1 base, with 18 bases between them. The CDR3 is 17 amino acids. Assay used: immunoSEQ multiplex PCR; TCRdb lists only in-frame clones, some missing. The table records some 160,000 clones, 84% of them present only once. This study enrolled people aged roughly 18 to 90 from about 26 US geographic areas. Specimen: PBMCs or T cells enriched from blood (not recorded which). This clonotype was obtained from a woman aged 45-59 years who had recovered from COVID-19. This chain uses TRBV18 with TRBJ1-2, with TRBD1 as a possible D gene (5 bases). DNA for the CDR3: TGTGCCAGCTCACCGGTCTTTCAGGGTAGTATTAACTATGGCTACACCTTC. Translation gives CASSPVFQGSINYGYTF. Drawing the rest from reference TRBV18 and TRBJ1-2, the complete variable domain is NAGVMQNPRHLVRRRGQEARLRCSPMKGHSHVYWYRQLPEEGLKFMVYLQKENIIDESGMPKERFSAEFPKEGPSILRIQQVVRGDSAAYFCASSPVFQGSINYGYTFGSGTRLTVV.